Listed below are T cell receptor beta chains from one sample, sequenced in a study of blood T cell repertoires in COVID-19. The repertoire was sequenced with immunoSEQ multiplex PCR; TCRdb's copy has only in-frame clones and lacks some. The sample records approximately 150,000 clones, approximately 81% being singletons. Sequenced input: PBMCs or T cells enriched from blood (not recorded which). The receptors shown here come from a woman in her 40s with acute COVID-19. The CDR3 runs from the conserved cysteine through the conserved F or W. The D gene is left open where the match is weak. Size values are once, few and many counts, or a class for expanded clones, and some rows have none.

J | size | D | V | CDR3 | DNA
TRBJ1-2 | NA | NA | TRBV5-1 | CASSPFGQGNYGYTF | TGCGCCAGCAGCCCCTTCGGGCAGGGGAACTATGGCTACACCTTC
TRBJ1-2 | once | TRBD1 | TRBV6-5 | CASSSAGTGSYGYTF | TGTGCCAGCAGTTCCGCCGGGACAGGGAGCTATGGCTACACCTTC
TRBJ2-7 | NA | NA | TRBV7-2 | CASSTGGGFEQYF | TGTGCCAGCAGCACCGGTGGAGGGTTCGAGCAGTACTTC
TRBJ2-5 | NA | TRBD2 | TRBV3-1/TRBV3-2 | CASSQLAGGKETQYF | TGTGCCAGCAGCCAATTAGCGGGGGGAAAAGAGACCCAGTACTTC
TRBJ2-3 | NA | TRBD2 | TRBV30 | CAWSAGTSGLPDTQYF | TGTGCCTGGAGTGCGGGGACTAGCGGCCTACCAGATACGCAGTATTTT
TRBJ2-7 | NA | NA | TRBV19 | CASSSRQTYEQYF | TGTGCCAGTAGTAGCAGGCAGACCTACGAGCAGTACTTC
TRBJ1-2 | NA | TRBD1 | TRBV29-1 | CSVDPLQGASDYGYTF | TGCAGCGTGGACCCCCTACAGGGGGCGTCGGACTATGGCTACACCTTC
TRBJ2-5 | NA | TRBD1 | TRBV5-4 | CASSLKGQQVETQYF | TGTGCCAGCAGCTTAAAGGGACAGCAGGTAGAGACCCAGTACTTC
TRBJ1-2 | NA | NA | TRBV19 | CASSIPRGGGYTF | TGTGCCAGTAGTATCCCCCGAGGCGGAGGCTACACCTTC
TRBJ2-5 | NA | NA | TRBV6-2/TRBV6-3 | CASSFRGAQETQYF | TGTGCCAGCAGTTTTCGCGGGGCCCAAGAGACCCAGTACTTC
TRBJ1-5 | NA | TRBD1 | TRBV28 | CASNIPTGRDQPQHF | TGTGCCAGCAACATCCCGACAGGGCGGGATCAGCCCCAGCATTTT
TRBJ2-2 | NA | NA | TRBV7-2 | CASVLAQVGELFF | TGTGCCAGCGTACTAGCACAAGTCGGGGAGCTGTTTTTT
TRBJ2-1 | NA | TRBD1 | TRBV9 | CASSVGEGSVGGAYNEQFF | TGTGCCAGCAGCGTTGGTGAGGGGAGCGTAGGGGGCGCCTACAATGAGCAGTTCTTC
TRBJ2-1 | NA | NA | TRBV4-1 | CASSQVLAGRYNEQFF | TGCGCCAGCAGCCAAGTTTTGGCGGGCCGCTACAATGAGCAGTTCTTC
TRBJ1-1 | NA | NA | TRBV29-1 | CSVVGRLNTEAFF | TGCAGCGTTGTTGGCAGGTTGAACACTGAAGCTTTCTTT
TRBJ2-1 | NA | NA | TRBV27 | CASSSRDTSYNEQFF | TGTGCCAGCAGTTCCCGGGACACCAGCTACAATGAGCAGTTCTTC
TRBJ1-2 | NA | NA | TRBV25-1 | CASSARNYGYTF | TGTGCCAGCAGTGCCAGGAACTATGGCTACACCTTC
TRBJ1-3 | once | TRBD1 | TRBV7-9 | CASSHRDRDDTIYF | TGTGCCAGCAGCCACCGGGACAGGGATGACACCATATATTTT
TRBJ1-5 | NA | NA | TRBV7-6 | CASSLLVGNQPQHF | TGTGCCAGCAGCTTATTAGTAGGCAATCAGCCCCAGCATTTT
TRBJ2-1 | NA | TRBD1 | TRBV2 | CASTLRDRVGEQFF | TGTGCCAGCACCCTTCGGGACAGGGTAGGTGAGCAGTTCTTC
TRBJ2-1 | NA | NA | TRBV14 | CASSLRMLSIDEQFF | TGTGCCAGCAGCTTGCGGATGTTGAGCATCGATGAGCAGTTCTTC
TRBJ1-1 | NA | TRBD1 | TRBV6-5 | CASGLGGAWSEAFF | TGTGCCAGCGGCTTAGGGGGCGCATGGTCTGAAGCTTTCTTT
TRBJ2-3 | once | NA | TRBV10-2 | CASSAHMRHGTDTQYF | TGCGCCAGCAGTGCCCATATGCGTCACGGCACAGATACGCAGTATTTT
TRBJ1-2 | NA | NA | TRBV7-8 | CASSLDRYYGYTF | TGTGCCAGCAGCTTAGACAGATACTATGGCTACACCTTC
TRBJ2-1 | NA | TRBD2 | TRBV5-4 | CASSFPLAALNEQFF | TGTGCCAGCAGTTTCCCCCTAGCGGCCTTAAATGAGCAGTTCTTC
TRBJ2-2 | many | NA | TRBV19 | CASMSGGFSGGELFF | TGTGCCAGTATGAGCGGAGGGTTTTCTGGCGGGGAGCTGTTTTTT
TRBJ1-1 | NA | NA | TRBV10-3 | CAISERQTNTEAFF | TGTGCCATCAGTGAAAGACAGACGAACACTGAAGCTTTCTTT
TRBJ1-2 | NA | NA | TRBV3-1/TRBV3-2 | CASSQDSRAGRAYGYTF | TGTGCCAGCAGCCAAGATAGTCGGGCGGGACGGGCGTATGGCTACACCTTC
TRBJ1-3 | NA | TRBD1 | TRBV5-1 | CASSLDRGTGNTIYF | TGCGCCAGCAGCTTGGACAGGGGGACTGGAAACACCATATATTTT
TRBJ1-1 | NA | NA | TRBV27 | CASSAFFQVNMNTEAFF | TGTGCCAGCAGTGCTTTTTTCCAGGTTAACATGAACACTGAAGCTTTCTTT
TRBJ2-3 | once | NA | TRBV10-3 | CAISEQAVGTDTQYF | TGTGCCATCAGTGAACAAGCGGTTGGCACAGATACGCAGTATTTT
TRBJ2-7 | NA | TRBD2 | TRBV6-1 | CASSERRPLAGGTYEQYF | TGTGCCAGCAGTGAAAGAAGGCCCCTAGCGGGAGGAACCTACGAGCAGTACTTC
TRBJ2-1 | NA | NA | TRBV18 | CASSPSRPALSEQFF | TGTGCCAGCTCACCAAGCAGGCCCGCTTTAAGTGAGCAGTTCTTC
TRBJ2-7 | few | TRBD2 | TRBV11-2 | CASSLSLAGGAHEQYF | TGTGCCAGCAGCTTATCTCTTGCGGGAGGGGCCCACGAGCAGTACTTC
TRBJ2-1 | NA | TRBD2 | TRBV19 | CASSVMPGLAGGPYNEQFF | TGTGCCAGTAGTGTCATGCCGGGACTAGCGGGAGGGCCGTACAATGAGCAGTTCTTC
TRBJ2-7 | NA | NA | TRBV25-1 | CASSAFSGVEVYEQYF | TGTGCCAGCAGTGCCTTTTCGGGAGTTGAAGTCTACGAGCAGTACTTC
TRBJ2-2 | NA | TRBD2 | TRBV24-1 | CATSAAFGVAGGNTGELFF | TGTGCCACCTCAGCGGCCTTCGGCGTAGCGGGAGGGAACACCGGGGAGCTGTTTTTT
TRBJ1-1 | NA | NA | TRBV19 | CASSIGGGTEAFF | TGTGCCAGTAGTATTGGGGGGGGTACTGAAGCTTTCTTT
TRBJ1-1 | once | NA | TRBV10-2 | CASRDSVNTEAFF | TGCGCCAGCAGGGACAGCGTGAACACTGAAGCTTTCTTT
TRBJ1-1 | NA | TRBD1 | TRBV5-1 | CASSWTGQGVAFF | TGCGCCAGCAGCTGGACGGGACAGGGTGTGGCTTTCTTT
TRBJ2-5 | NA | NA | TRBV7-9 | CASSLYPEETQYF | TGTGCCAGCAGCTTATATCCGGAAGAGACCCAGTACTTC
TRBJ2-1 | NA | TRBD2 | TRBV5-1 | CASIIAGAHPPYNEQFF | TGCGCCAGCATAATAGCGGGAGCCCACCCCCCCTACAATGAGCAGTTCTTC
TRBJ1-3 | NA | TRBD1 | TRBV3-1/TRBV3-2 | CASSPRDRDNTIYF | TGTGCCAGCAGCCCCCGGGACAGGGACAACACCATATATTTT
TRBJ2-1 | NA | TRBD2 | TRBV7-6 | CASSRLAGGGVKEQFF | TGTGCCAGCAGCCGACTAGCGGGAGGGGGGGTTAAAGAGCAGTTCTTC
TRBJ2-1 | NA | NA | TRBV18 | CASSPGQIGNEQFF | TGTGCCAGCTCACCAGGGCAGATTGGGAATGAGCAGTTCTTC
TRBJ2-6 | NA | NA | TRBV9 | CASSLTIPEGFGANVLTF | TGTGCCAGCAGCCTGACGATCCCGGAGGGGTTTGGGGCCAACGTCCTGACTTTC
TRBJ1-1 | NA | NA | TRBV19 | CASRVAGGSTEAFF | TGTGCCAGTAGAGTGGCTGGGGGGAGCACTGAAGCTTTCTTT
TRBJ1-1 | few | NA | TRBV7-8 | CASSFLGARDNNQAFF | TGTGCCAGCAGCTTTCTGGGGGCCAGGGATAATAACCAGGCTTTCTTT
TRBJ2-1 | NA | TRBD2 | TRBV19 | CASSKRGGLGDNEQFF | TGTGCCAGTAGTAAGAGGGGGGGACTAGGCGACAATGAGCAGTTCTTC
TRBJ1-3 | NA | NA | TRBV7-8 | CASSLLGEKNTIYF | TGTGCCAGCAGCTTGTTAGGGGAAAAAAACACCATATATTTT
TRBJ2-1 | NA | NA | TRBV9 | CASSVDGWPNEQFF | TGTGCCAGCAGCGTAGATGGTTGGCCCAATGAGCAGTTCTTC
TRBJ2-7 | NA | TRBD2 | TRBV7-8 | CASSLNPDAGGEGYEQYF | TGTGCCAGCAGCCTCAACCCAGACGCGGGAGGGGAAGGCTACGAGCAGTACTTC
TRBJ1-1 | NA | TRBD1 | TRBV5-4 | CASSLAGGNTEAFF | TGTGCCAGCAGCTTGGCAGGGGGCAACACTGAAGCTTTCTTT
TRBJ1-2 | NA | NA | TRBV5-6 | CASSLTVGYGYTF | TGTGCCAGCAGCCTGACAGTAGGGTATGGCTACACCTTC
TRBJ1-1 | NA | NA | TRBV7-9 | CASSLGQGQNTEAFF | TGTGCCAGCAGCTTGGGTCAGGGTCAGAACACTGAAGCTTTCTTT